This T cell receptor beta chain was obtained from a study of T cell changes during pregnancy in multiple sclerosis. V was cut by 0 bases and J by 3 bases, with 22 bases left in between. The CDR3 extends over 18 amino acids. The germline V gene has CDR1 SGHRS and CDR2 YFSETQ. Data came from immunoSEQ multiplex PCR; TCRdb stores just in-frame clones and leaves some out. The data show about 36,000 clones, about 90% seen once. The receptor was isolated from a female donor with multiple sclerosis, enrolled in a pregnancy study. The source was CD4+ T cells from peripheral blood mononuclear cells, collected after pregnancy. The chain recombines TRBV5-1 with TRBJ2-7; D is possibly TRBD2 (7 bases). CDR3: CASSLDPEGGRVLYEQYF. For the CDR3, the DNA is TGCGCCAGCAGCTTGGACCCGGAGGGGGGGAGAGTTCTCTACGAGCAGTACTTC.